Below are 30 T cell receptor beta chains sequenced from a single sample in a study of shared clonotypes between healthy human individuals. Assay used: immunoSEQ multiplex PCR; TCRdb lists only in-frame clones, some missing. There are over 950,000 clones in the sample; about 72% occur only once, and approximately 0.95% lies in the top ten. The material sequenced was memory CD4+ T cells from PBMCs. Subset reported: CD45RA-negative fraction. The origin of the receptors is a man younger than 35 in good health. Some clones in this sample may be carry-over from other donors' samples.

The chain has TRBV7-4 and TRBJ1-5; no firm D call. V dropped 5 bases and J dropped 6 bases, with 11 bases sitting between them. In germline, CDR1 is SGHVT, CDR2 SQSDAQ. The CDR3 has 13 residues. The CDR3 coding sequence is TGTGCCAGCAGCAGACTGTTGGTTCAGCCCCAGCATTTT. Translating gives CASSRLLVQPQHF.

The chain uses TRBV9 and TRBJ1-3, with 7 bases matching TRBD1. The length of the CDR3 is 16 residues. Germline trimming cut 4 bases from V and 2 bases from J; bases unmatched to any gene: 9. Germline V CDR1 and CDR2: SGDLS, YYNGEE. CDR3 in DNA: TGTGCCAGCAGCCCCTGGACAGGACGTACTGGAAACACCATATATTTT. It specifies CASSPWTGRTGNTIYF.

The chain employs TRBV28 and TRBJ1-5; D perhaps matches TRBD1 (6 bases). The CDR3 spans 15 residues. Germline loops: CDR1 MDHEN, CDR2 SYDVKM. V was clipped by 4 bases and J by 9 bases, with 19 bases between them. CDR3 residues: CASSSTGTPQGPQHF. For the CDR3, the DNA is TGTGCCAGCAGTTCTACCGGGACACCGCAAGGGCCCCAGCATTTT.

CDR3 amino acids: CASSPRRSSTEAFF. CDR3 nucleotide sequence: TGTGCCAGCAGCCCCAGACGGAGTTCCACTGAAGCTTTCTTT. V is TRBV11-2 and J is TRBJ1-1, with no clear D. Looked up from germline, CDR1 is SGHAT and CDR2 is FQNNGV. Trimming removed 5 bases at V and 4 bases at J, with 14 bases between. The CDR3 length is 14 residues.

The chain combines TRBV28 with TRBJ2-3; D is perhaps TRBD2 (7 bases). Germline V gene sequence: CDR1 MDHEN, CDR2 SYDVKM. CDR3 length: 15 residues. The V and J ends lost 4 bases and 5 bases respectively, with 16 bases between them. CDR3 in DNA: TGTGCCAGCAGTTCTAGGGGGAGGGCGGTAGATACGCAGTATTTT. This sequence encodes CASSSRGRAVDTQYF.

The chain is built from TRBV28 and TRBJ2-3, with a possible D match to TRBD1 (6 bases). CDR3 length equals 15 residues. Germline CDR1 MDHEN, CDR2 SYDVKM. Trimming removed 5 bases at V and 1 base at J, with 13 bases between. This chain's CDR3 is CASSGTGIGTDTQYF. The CDR3 bases are TGTGCCAGCAGTGGAACAGGGATCGGCACAGATACGCAGTATTTT.

J is TRBJ1-1 and V is TRBV5-6, with D possibly matching TRBD1 (5 bases). Trimming cost V 4 bases and J 5 bases, with 18 bases left between them. From germline, CDR1 is SGHDT and CDR2 YYEEEE. The CDR3 has 15 residues. The chain's CDR3 is CASSHLGDSTTEAFF. The CDR3 bases are TGTGCCAGCAGCCACTTGGGAGACAGCACGACTGAAGCTTTCTTT.

This clone was seen only a few times. The gene calls are TRBV7-9 and TRBJ1-1; possibly TRBD1 for D (6 bases). CDR1 is SEHNR, CDR2 FQNEAQ, per germline (reference sequence). V lost 5 bases, J lost 0 bases, and 16 bases lay in between. This CDR3 region has 16 residues. The CDR3 nucleotides are TGTGCCAGCAGCCGATACCCCGACAGGATGAACACTGAAGCTTTCTTT. It specifies CASSRYPDRMNTEAFF.

The chain couples TRBV4-1 to TRBJ2-3; tentative D call: TRBD2 (6 bases). V was trimmed by 3 bases and J by 5 bases, leaving 27 bases between them. This CDR3 is built from 19 residues. CDR1 MGHRA and CDR2 YSYEKL come from the germline V gene. CDR3 sequence: CASSHASLRIAEDRDTQYF. CDR3 sequence (DNA): TGCGCCAGCAGCCATGCCTCCCTCAGGATAGCGGAAGACAGAGATACGCAGTATTTT.

The rearrangement links TRBV5-4 to TRBJ2-2; D is perhaps TRBD1 (6 bases). The length of the CDR3 is 15 residues. V was clipped by 4 bases and J by 5 bases, with 15 bases between them. Germline CDR1 and CDR2: SGHNT and YYREEE (reference sequence). The CDR3 coding sequence is TGTGCCAGCAGCCTGACAGGTCCGAGGACCGGGGAGCTGTTTTTT. This translates into CASSLTGPRTGELFF. The full variable domain, rest sourced from reference TRBV5-4 and TRBJ2-2, is ETGVTQSPTHLIKTRGQQVTLRCSSQSGHNTVSWYQQALGQGPQFIFQYYREEENGRGNFPPRFSGLQFPNYSSELNVNALELDDSALYLCASSLTGPRTGELFFGEGSRLTVL.

This chain connects TRBV5-1 to TRBJ2-3, with D perhaps matching TRBD1 (6 bases). Germline loops: CDR1 SGHRS, CDR2 YFSETQ. The V and J ends lost 7 bases and 2 bases respectively, with 14 bases between them. This CDR3 region has 14 residues. The CDR3 reads CASRDTHITDTQYF. DNA of the CDR3: TGCGCCAGCCGGGACACCCATATCACAGATACGCAGTATTTT.

V usage is TRBV18 and J usage is TRBJ1-1; the match to TRBD1 covers 7 bases. Germline V gene data show CDR1 as KGHSH and CDR2 as LQKENI. The length of the CDR3 is 16 residues. V was clipped by 3 bases and J by 1 base; unmatched bases: 8. The CDR3 spells CASSPPLRDRNTEAFF. DNA of the CDR3: TGTGCCAGCTCACCTCCCCTCCGGGACAGGAACACTGAAGCTTTCTTT.

The chain couples TRBV27 to TRBJ2-1; 7 positions agree with TRBD2. The CDR3 contains 16 residues. V lost 6 bases and J lost 5; bases outside the gene matches: 13. Germline V gene lookup returns CDR1 MNHEY and CDR2 SMNVEV (reference sequence). The CDR3 bases are TGTGCCAGCAGATCCCTAGGGGCGGGAGCCGACAATGAGCAGTTCTTC. It yields the protein CASRSLGAGADNEQFF.

The gene calls are TRBV2 and TRBJ1-5, with 8 bases matching TRBD1. Germline CDR1 reads SNHLY; CDR2 reads FYNNEI. This CDR3 is 17 amino acids long. The junction had 9 bases not matched to a gene; V was cut back by 5 bases and J by 0 bases. The CDR3 loop reads CASSPIQGGYSNQPQHF. The CDR3 DNA reads TGTGCCAGCAGTCCTATACAGGGGGGGTATAGCAATCAGCCCCAGCATTTT.

This clone showed up just a few times. The chain is built from TRBV6-1 and TRBJ1-5, with D perhaps TRBD1 (5 bases). V shed 1 base and J shed 6 bases, with 10 bases lying between them. The length of the CDR3 is 14 residues. Germline CDR1 and CDR2: MNHNS and SASEGT. CDR3 nucleotide sequence: TGTGCCAGCAGTGAAGGCAGGGAGAGTCAGCCCCAGCATTTT. Translated, it gives CASSEGRESQPQHF.

V usage is TRBV5-3 and J usage is TRBJ2-1; 8 bases line up with TRBD1. TRBV5-3 is an ORF for which the function is uncertain. V lost 1 base and J lost 1; bases outside the gene matches: 4. The CDR3 is 16 amino acids. CDR3 residues: CARSLTWTGSYNEQFF. DNA of the CDR3: TGTGCCAGAAGCTTGACCTGGACAGGGTCCTACAATGAGCAGTTCTTC.

The chain is built from TRBV28 and TRBJ1-1; D not resolved. The V and J ends lost 10 bases and 1 base respectively, with 10 bases between them. Germline lookup yields CDR1 MDHEN and CDR2 SYDVKM. CDR3 length: 12 amino acids. This CDR3 is CATRESNTEAFF. CDR3 nucleotide sequence: TGTGCCACAAGGGAGTCGAACACTGAAGCTTTCTTT.

This chain links TRBV5-4 with TRBJ1-2; 12 bases agree with TRBD1. CDR1 and CDR2 (germline): SGHNT, YYREEE (reference sequence). This CDR3 has 18 amino acids. J was trimmed by 5 bases and V by 4 bases; bases with no gene match: 15. DNA of the CDR3: TGTGCCAGCAGCCAGATCGCCGGGACAGGGGGCTCGAGGTATGGCTACACCTTC. Protein product: CASSQIAGTGGSRYGYTF.

The chain links TRBV19 to TRBJ1-2; a possible D gene is TRBD1 (5 bases). Germline values: CDR1 LNHDA, CDR2 SQIVND (reference sequence). The CDR3 runs to 14 residues. The V end was cut by 2 bases, the J end by 3 bases, with 10 bases between. For the CDR3, the DNA is TGTGCCAGTAGTATAAGAGGGGTCGACTATGGCTACACCTTC. Encoded protein: CASSIRGVDYGYTF.

This rearrangement joins TRBV18 to TRBJ2-1; no firm D call. There are 13 residues in the CDR3. V lost 4 bases to trimming and J lost 9 bases, with 13 bases between them. Germline CDR1 reads KGHSH; CDR2 reads LQKENI. CDR3 amino acids: CASSLDRQGEQFF. The DNA for the CDR3 is TGTGCCAGCTCACTGGACCGCCAAGGTGAGCAGTTCTTC.

A few counts support this clone. The chain uses TRBV7-3 and TRBJ2-7; 7 bases agree with TRBD2. The V gene end was trimmed by 5 bases and the J gene end by 3 bases; junction bases not matched to a gene: 7. The CDR3 extends over 14 amino acids. Per germline, CDR1 SGHTA and CDR2 FQGTGA. DNA for the CDR3: TGTGCCAGCAGCCCCGGGGAGGGGCACTACGAGCAGTACTTC. This gives the protein CASSPGEGHYEQYF.

This clone was counted a single time. The chain employs TRBV11-3 and TRBJ2-2, with D tentatively TRBD1 or TRBD2 (5 bases each). The germline V gene encodes CDR1 SGHNT and CDR2 YENEEA. This CDR3 contains 14 residues. V shed 5 bases and J shed 2 bases, with 9 bases lying between them. In nucleotides, the CDR3 is TGTGCCAGCAGCCGGGGCAGCAACACCGGGGAGCTGTTTTTT. Its protein is CASSRGSNTGELFF.

This chain connects TRBV5-6 to TRBJ1-2, with 10 bases aligning to TRBD1. The CDR3 totals 16 residues. CDR1 is SGHDT and CDR2 is YYEEEE in the germline V gene. V shed 5 bases, J shed 1 base, and the junction held 8 bases outside the gene matches. CDR3 coding DNA: TGTGCCAGCAGAAACAGGGACAGGGGAGATAACTATGGCTACACCTTC. Its translation is CASRNRDRGDNYGYTF.

This chain joins TRBV30 and TRBJ2-7; tentative D call: TRBD1 (6 bases). The germline CDR1 and CDR2 sequences are GTSNPN and SVGIG (reference sequence). The ends were cut back, 1 base at V and 7 bases at J, with 8 bases in the middle. The CDR3 runs 11 residues. The DNA of the CDR3 is TGTGCCTGGAGTGCCAGGGGAGAGCAGTACTTC. Protein sequence: CAWSARGEQYF.

The genes are TRBV12-5 and TRBJ2-3; D unresolved. CDR1 and CDR2 from the germline V gene are LGHNT and FRNRAP. V lost 4 bases and J lost 3, with 17 bases in between. There are 16 residues in the CDR3. The CDR3 DNA reads as TGTGCTAGTGGTTCCTCCTCGGCATTCAGTACAGATACGCAGTATTTT. It specifies CASGSSSAFSTDTQYF.

As regards this clone: The sample has other DNA sequences that encode this CDR3 too. The CDR3 protein is CASSPGQGSEQYF. The CDR3 nucleotides read TGTGCCAGCTCACCGGGACAGGGGTCCGAGCAGTACTTC. The chain couples TRBV18 to TRBJ2-7; 10 positions match TRBD1. With 3 bases clipped from V and 6 bases from J, the junction kept 2 bases outside the gene matches. In germline, CDR1 is KGHSH, CDR2 LQKENI. CDR3 length equals 13 residues. Based on the CDR3 plus reference TRBV18 and TRBJ2-7, the full variable domain is NAGVMQNPRHLVRRRGQEARLRCSPMKGHSHVYWYRQLPEEGLKFMVYLQKENIIDESGMPKERFSAEFPKEGPSILRIQQVVRGDSAAYFCASSPGQGSEQYFGPGTRLTVT.

The chain is built from TRBV25-1 and TRBJ2-5, with 8 bases aligning to TRBD1. With 3 bases clipped from V and 5 bases from J, the junction kept 8 bases outside the gene matches. Germline loops: CDR1 MGHDK, CDR2 SYGVNS. This CDR3 has 15 residues. This chain's CDR3 is CASSDTGGPGETQYF. The CDR3 region has the DNA TGTGCCAGCAGTGATACAGGGGGACCGGGGGAGACCCAGTACTTC.

In this sample, this clone turned up once. Given a far larger clone just one base away, this is likely a sequencing read error. This chain links TRBV4-3 with TRBJ2-2, with D tentatively TRBD2 (6 bases). This CDR3 contains 15 residues. Trimming cost V 0 bases and J 5 bases, with 10 bases left between them. From germline, CDR1 is LGHNA and CDR2 YSLEER. CDR3: CASSQDHGSTGELFF. CDR3 sequence (DNA): TGCGCCAGCAGCCAAGATCACGGGAGTACCGGGGAGCTGTTTTTT.

This clone was counted once. This sequence joins TRBV4-1 and TRBJ2-5, with 7 bases that match TRBD1. Germline CDR1 MGHRA, CDR2 YSYEKL. The CDR3 is 14 residues long. The ends lost 5 bases at V and 9 bases at J; junction bases unmatched: 12. CDR3 amino acids: CASSDRQGPLAQYF. CDR3 nucleotide sequence: TGCGCCAGCAGCGACCGACAGGGCCCTTTGGCCCAGTACTTC.

This clone was observed at least ten times. CDR3 loop: CAWRSQETQYF. CDR3 coding DNA: TGTGCCTGGAGGTCTCAAGAGACCCAGTACTTC. The V and J genes are TRBV30 and TRBJ2-5; no firm D call. V was shortened by 3 bases and J by 2 bases, with 4 bases between the two germline ends. Per the germline V gene, CDR1 is GTSNPN and CDR2 is SVGIG (reference sequence). CDR3 length: 11 amino acids.